The entry below describes one TCR beta chain. The source of the sample is a study of cytomegalovirus exposure and HLA in healthy donors. The length of the CDR3 is 14 residues. Some clones are missing from TCRdb's copy, which holds only in-frame ones; the method was immunoSEQ multiplex PCR. The data contain 150,000 to 200,000 clones, 84% of them singletons. The material sequenced was PBMCs. The chain uses TRBV1 and TRBJ2-7; the DNA was not used to check the table's D call, TRBD2. TRBV1 is classified as a pseudogene. This sequence originates from a woman aged 30 to 39 in good health and CMV-seropositive. The CDR3 is CTSSQLLVSDEQYF. The CDR3 DNA sequence: TGCACCAGCAGCCAACTCCTTGTCTCCGACGAGCAGTACTTC.